This T cell receptor (beta chain) stems from a study of cytotoxic CD8 clonotypes in ibrutinib-treated CLL (TCRdb year 2021). Background on the whole study: In this cohort, 15 patients were treatment-naive and roughly 10 were relapsed/refractory, while some 18 had unmutated IGHV. Of the 90 or so participants in the trial, about two dozen had longitudinal samples available. All remission and progressive disease samples were collected while patients were still receiving ibrutinib. Partial responses were observed in roughly 24 patients and complete responses in 2; after a median follow-up of 68 months, remission was maintained in roughly 15 patients and progression was observed in approximately 12. On average, each sample had roughly 260,000 productive templates and more than 75,000 productive rearrangements. The response samples were drawn at a median of approximately twelve months into treatment, with a range of about 6 to 36 months. Cryopreserved peripheral blood mononuclear cells were collected before treatment, at response, and at either disease progression or sustained remission.

Comments on this clone: Its cognate antigen has yet to be identified. No per-base quality is available; no much larger clone lies one base away.

The time point tag for this specimen amounts to: progressive disease on ibrutinib. Around 1.8 micrograms of genomic DNA were extracted from cryopreserved PBMCs for TCR beta library preparation. Longitudinal blood samples from CLL patients on ibrutinib monotherapy were analyzed using high-throughput TCR beta sequencing. The patients took part in an open-label, single-center phase 2 trial of ibrutinib monotherapy. According to the germline V gene (reference sequence), CDR1 reads SEHNR and CDR2 reads FQNEAQ. Counted from cysteine to phenylalanine, this CDR3 has 13 amino acids. Of all the DNA, just the CDR3 is kept, 39 bases in frame from base 1. V is shortened by 6 bases, J by 5 bases, and the region joining them spans 13 bases. Findings and caveats that apply to the study as a whole: At baseline, clonality was higher than in age-matched healthy donors and showed a strong correlation with circulating CD8+ T-cell counts. Public clonotypes were rare and either contracted or stayed stable during treatment, and the rise in clonality at ibrutinib response reflected the expansion of private clonotypes. Sampling times were not matched between sustained-remission and progressing patients, and lymph node repertoires were not studied. An increase in clonality was observed at ibrutinib response, with clonality remaining stable during sustained remission and falling back toward baseline at progression.

The goal of deep resolution MiSeq sequencing was a depth between 1 in 1 million and 1 in 200,000 T cells, and coverage averaged 10x per clonotype. TCR beta libraries were generated with the immunoSEQ hsTCRB Kit. The authors' pipeline ran thus. ImmunoSEQ Data Assistant and ImmunoSEQ Analyzer were used for data analysis, and V, D and J genes were assigned according to IMGT definitions. Clonality, which ranges from 0 to 1, was calculated as one minus the normalized Shannon entropy of productive rearrangement frequencies. Only overrepresented clonotypes making up at least 0.05% of the repertoire of each patient were included in the public clonotype analysis. Repertoires from some twelve age-matched healthy donors in immuneACCESS were used as clonality controls. TCRdb obtained this table from immuneACCESS and retained in-frame rearrangements with V and J assigned. These tables miss some clones; where compared with another copy, unresolved V genes account for less than half of the shortfall, and the remainder is unexplained. That table gives V, J and clone size, and the DNA gave D and trimming. This sample holds 150,000 to 200,000 clones; roughly 90% were observed only once. Approximately 2.9% of the sample belongs to the ten largest clones.

This material consisted of PBMCs, taken at disease progression, from a patient treated with ibrutinib. The sequence derives from a human donor with chronic lymphocytic leukemia. The chain was built from TRBV7-9 and TRBJ1-1; too little of a D gene remains to name it. In nucleotide form, the sequence is TGTGCCAGCAGTCCATTATTGGGGACTGAAGCTTTCTTT. This is translated as CASSPLLGTEAFF.